The clone carrying this TCR beta chain was observed once. This entry belongs to a study of T cells after posttransplantation cyclophosphamide. Sequenced by immunoSEQ multiplex PCR; TCRdb stores in-frame clones only, minus some. This sample carries about 6,800 clones, just over 90% of them seen once, and the ten largest clones take 3.5% to 5%. Busulfan-fludarabine conditioning, marrow transplant, and cyclophosphamide on days +3 and +4 were administered. The CDR3 totals 15 residues. Germline CDR1 SGHVS, CDR2 FQNEAQ. The ends lost 3 bases at V and 4 bases at J; junction bases unmatched: 8. This TCR was sampled from a male patient between 60 and 69 years old who received an allogeneic stem cell transplant from a related donor and was CMV-positive. Some T cells may trace back to the graft donor. The specimen comprised CD8+ T cells sorted from blood, sampled after allogeneic stem cell transplant with posttransplant cyclophosphamide. The chain is built from TRBV7-8 and TRBJ2-7; 8 nucleotides agree with TRBD2. CDR3 DNA sequence: TGTGCCAGCAGCTTGGGAGCGGGGGTTTATTACGAGCAGTACTTC. Translation: CASSLGAGVYYEQYF.